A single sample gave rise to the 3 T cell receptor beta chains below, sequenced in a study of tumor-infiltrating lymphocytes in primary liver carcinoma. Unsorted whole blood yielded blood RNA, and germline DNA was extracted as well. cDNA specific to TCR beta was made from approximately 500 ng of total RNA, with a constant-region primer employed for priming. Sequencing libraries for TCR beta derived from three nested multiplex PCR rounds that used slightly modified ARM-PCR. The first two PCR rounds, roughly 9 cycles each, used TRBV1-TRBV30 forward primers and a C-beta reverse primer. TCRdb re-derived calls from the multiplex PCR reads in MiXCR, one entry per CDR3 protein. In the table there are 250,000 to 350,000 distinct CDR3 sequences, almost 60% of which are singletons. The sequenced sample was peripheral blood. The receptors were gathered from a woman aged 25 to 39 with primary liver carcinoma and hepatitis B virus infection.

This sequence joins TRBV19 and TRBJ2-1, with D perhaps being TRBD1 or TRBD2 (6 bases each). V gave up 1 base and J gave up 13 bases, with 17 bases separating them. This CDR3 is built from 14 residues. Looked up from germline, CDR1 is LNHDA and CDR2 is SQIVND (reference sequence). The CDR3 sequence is CASSIVTSGAGQFF. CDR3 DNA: TGTGCCAGTAGTATAGTAACCTCGGGGGCCGGACAGTTCTTC.

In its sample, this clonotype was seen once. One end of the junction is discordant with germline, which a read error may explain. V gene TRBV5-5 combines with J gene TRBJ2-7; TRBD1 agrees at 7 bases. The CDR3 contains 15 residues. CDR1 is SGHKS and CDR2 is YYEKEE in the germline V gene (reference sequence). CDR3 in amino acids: CASSPDRAGSYEHYF. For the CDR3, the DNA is TGTGCCAGCAGTCCCGACAGGGCGGGCTCCTACGAGCACTACTTC.

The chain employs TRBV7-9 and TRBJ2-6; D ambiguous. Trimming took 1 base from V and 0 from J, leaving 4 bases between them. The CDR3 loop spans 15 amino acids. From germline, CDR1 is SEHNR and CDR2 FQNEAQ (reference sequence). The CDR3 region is CASSLVTSGANVLTF. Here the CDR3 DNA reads TGTGCCAGCAGCTTAGTTACCTCTGGGGCCAACGTCCTGACTTTC.